What follows is one T cell receptor (beta chain) and its context. Its antigen is not identified. The data derive from a study of OX40 agonist ivuxolimab in advanced cancers. Whole-study context: Participants could have had prior anti-PD-1, anti-PD-L1 or anti-CTLA-4 therapy, and around 40% had some. Partial responses were recorded for three patients, including one with hepatocellular carcinoma and two with cutaneous melanoma.

Regarding the study as a whole: Researchers report that CD8+ T cells had, on average, more expanded clones than CD4+. Blood T cells, both CD4+ and CD8+, expanded clonally by week 6 at 0.1 to 3.0 mg/kg.

The CDR3 covers 14 residues. Germline lookup yields CDR1 MDHEN and CDR2 SYDVKM. V lost 6 bases and J 3 bases, leaving 12 bases between the germline ends. Assay used: immunoSEQ multiplex PCR; TCRdb lists only in-frame clones, some missing. The sample consists of fewer than 70,000 clones, 84% of them appearing once. J is TRBJ1-3 and V is TRBV28, with D perhaps TRBD1 (5 bases). This sample comprised CD4+ or CD8+ T cells sorted from blood, obtained in a trial of the OX40 agonist ivuxolimab. The TCR originated in an adult with an advanced solid tumor such as melanoma, head and neck, liver or kidney cancer. DNA for the CDR3: TGTGCCAGCAGCTCAGGGCAGAATGGAAACACCATATATTTT. This codes for CASSSGQNGNTIYF.